These T cell receptor beta chains were read from a single sample in a study of blood T cell repertoires in COVID-19. Libraries were prepared by immunoSEQ multiplex PCR; TCRdb keeps only in-frame clonotypes and omits some of them. The sample consists of under 200,000 clones, 70% to 85% of them appearing once. The sequenced material came from PBMCs or T cells enriched from blood (not recorded which). The source is a woman aged 70-85 years in a cohort exposed to, infected with or recovered from COVID-19 (not recorded which). Each CDR3 is given with its conserved first and last residue. A D gene is named only where the DNA matches it firmly. Only some rows state a clone size, as once, few, many or a class for expanded clones.

-	TRBV6-2/TRBV6-3	TRBJ2-1	TRBD2	TGTGCCAGCAGCGGCAGGCCACCGGGACTAGCGGGAGGTAATCCGGGCAATGAGCAGTTCTTC	CASSGRPPGLAGGNPGNEQFF
-	TRBV28	TRBJ2-7	-	TGTGCCAGCAGTTCCCCCTGGCGTAGTGGGGCGGTCTACGAGCAGTACTTC	CASSSPWRSGAVYEQYF
once	TRBV7-6	TRBJ2-5	-	TGTGCCAGCAGCCCCGCGGGGATCCAAGAGACCCAGTACTTC	CASSPAGIQETQYF
-	TRBV27	TRBJ2-2	TRBD1	TGTGCCAGCAGTTTGACCCCCGGGACAGACACCGGGGAGCTGTTTTTT	CASSLTPGTDTGELFF
-	TRBV6-2/TRBV6-3	TRBJ2-7	TRBD1	TGTGCCAGCAGTTACCTGGGACAGGGCCCCCACGAGCAGTACTTC	CASSYLGQGPHEQYF
-	TRBV2	TRBJ2-5	-	TGTGCCAGCAACACTGACTTTGCCCAGTACTTC	CASNTDFAQYF
few	TRBV27	TRBJ2-7	-	TGTGCCAGTCGGAGGGTGGGGGCCTACGAGCAGTACTTC	CASRRVGAYEQYF
-	TRBV11-2	TRBJ2-3	-	TGTGCCAGCAGCTTAGGCCTTAGACACCCAGATACGCAGTATTTT	CASSLGLRHPDTQYF
-	TRBV5-8	TRBJ1-5	TRBD1	TGTGCCAGCAGCCCAGTCCCGGGACAGGTGCATCAGCCCCAGCATTTT	CASSPVPGQVHQPQHF
-	TRBV11-2	TRBJ2-1	-	TGTGCCAGCAGCTCCCGACAGGTTTACAATGAGCAGTTCTTC	CASSSRQVYNEQFF
-	TRBV28	TRBJ2-4	-	TGTGCCAGCAGTTTTGGAGGATCACTAGCCAAAAACATTCAGTACTTC	CASSFGGSLAKNIQYF
-	TRBV6-5	TRBJ2-7	TRBD1	TGTGCCAGCAGTTACGGAGGACAGGGCCGGATCGAGCAGTACTTC	CASSYGGQGRIEQYF
-	TRBV7-6	TRBJ2-7	-	TGTGCCAGCAGCTTAGATAACGTGTGCGGTTTCTCCTACGAGCAGTACTTC	CASSLDNVCGFSYEQYF
-	TRBV7-2	TRBJ1-2	TRBD1	TGTGCCAGCAGCTCCGGACAGGGTGATGGCTACACCTTC	CASSSGQGDGYTF
-	TRBV30	TRBJ2-7	TRBD1	TGTGCCTGGGTCGGGAAGGGACAGGGTCGCTACGAGCAGTACTTC	CAWVGKGQGRYEQYF
many	TRBV28	TRBJ2-7	TRBD2	TGTGCCAGCAGTTTTGGGACTAGCATAAGCTTC	CASSFGTSISF
-	TRBV5-4	TRBJ2-7	-	TGTGCCAGCAGCGGGACATCTAGGGAGCAGTACTTC	CASSGTSREQYF
-	TRBV10-2	TRBJ2-1	TRBD2	TGCGCCAGCAGAATCTTTAGCGGGGGTTACAATGAGCAGTTCTTC	CASRIFSGGYNEQFF
-	TRBV19	TRBJ2-6	-	TGTGCCAGTAGTCTTTGGGCAGGGCGGAGCTCTGGGGCCAACGTCCTGACTTTC	CASSLWAGRSSGANVLTF
once	TRBV9	TRBJ2-3	TRBD2	TGTGCCAGCAGCGTAGTTGGGACTAGCGGAAGGGCCTCTAGCACAGATACGCAGTATTTT	CASSVVGTSGRASSTDTQYF
-	TRBV4-2	TRBJ2-7	-	TGTGCCAGCAGCCAAGACCCCGGTCGGTACGAGCAGTACTTC	CASSQDPGRYEQYF
-	TRBV6-2/TRBV6-3	TRBJ1-2	TRBD1	TGTGCCAGCAGTAAGACAGGGACCGACTATGGCTACACCTTC	CASSKTGTDYGYTF
few	TRBV2	TRBJ2-7	TRBD1	TGTGCCAGCAGTGACCTCACCCGGGACAGGGAGGACTTC	CASSDLTRDREDF
-	TRBV11-2	TRBJ2-1	-	TGTGCCAGCAGGATACGAAGCGGGCTAAGTGAGCAGTTCTTC	CASRIRSGLSEQFF
few	TRBV7-9	TRBJ1-1	-	TGTGCCAGCAGCTTGTTAGGAAGCGGGAAAGCTTTCTTT	CASSLLGSGKAFF
-	TRBV7-2	TRBJ1-6	TRBD1	TGTGCCAGCAGCTCGACAGGGGACTCACCCCTCCACTTT	CASSSTGDSPLHF
-	TRBV11-1	TRBJ1-4	-	TGTGCCAGCAGCCTCGAGGGAGAAAAACTGTTTTTT	CASSLEGEKLFF
-	TRBV10-2	TRBJ1-2	TRBD1	TGCGCCAGCACCCCGGGGACAGCCACGCGTGGCTACACCTTC	CASTPGTATRGYTF
-	TRBV14	TRBJ2-5	-	TGTGCCAGCAGCCGTCTCCCTCAAGAGACCCAGTACTTC	CASSRLPQETQYF
-	TRBV10-3	TRBJ2-7	-	TGTGCCACGGGCCATCGCGGAACGGGATACGAGCAGTACTTC	CATGHRGTGYEQYF
-	TRBV4-1	TRBJ2-1	-	TGCGCCAGCAGCCAAGTCAGAAACCCCTACAATGAGCAGTTCTTC	CASSQVRNPYNEQFF
-	TRBV7-9	TRBJ1-3	-	TGTGCCCAAGCGGGGGGAGCTCTTGGAAACACCATATATTTT	CAQAGGALGNTIYF
once	TRBV28	TRBJ2-3	TRBD2	TGTGCCAGCAGTCGTACTAGCGGGAGGGCCACAGATACGCAGTATTTT	CASSRTSGRATDTQYF
-	TRBV25-1	TRBJ2-2	TRBD1	TGTGCCAGCAGGATGGTAGGGGGCTCCGGGGAGCTGTTTTTT	CASRMVGGSGELFF
-	TRBV28	TRBJ2-1	TRBD2	TGTGCCAGCAGTCCTTTTGGGTGGGGGGGATACAATGAGCAGTTCTTC	CASSPFGWGGYNEQFF
-	TRBV3-1/TRBV3-2	TRBJ1-1	TRBD1	TGTGCCAGCAGCCACGGAGTTGACAGGGGGCGAGCTTTCTTT	CASSHGVDRGRAFF
-	TRBV19	TRBJ2-7	TRBD1	TGTGCCAGTAGTCGGGACGCAGGCCCAGGGGGCTACGAGCAGTACTTC	CASSRDAGPGGYEQYF
-	TRBV19	TRBJ1-4	-	TGTGCCACCCGGCCAGGCGCCTACGCCACTTCAACTAATGAAAAACTGTTTTTT	CATRPGAYATSTNEKLFF
few	TRBV5-1	TRBJ2-7	-	TGCGCCAGCATGCAAGGGGGTTTCAGTGGCGAGCAGTACTTC	CASMQGGFSGEQYF
-	TRBV7-2	TRBJ2-7	-	TGTGCCAGCAGCCTTCAACAGGGATCCTACGAGCAGTACTTC	CASSLQQGSYEQYF
-	TRBV5-1	TRBJ1-1	TRBD1	TGCGCCAGCGCGCCTCAGGGGGGCGAGAACACTGAAGCTTTCTTT	CASAPQGGENTEAFF
-	TRBV18	TRBJ1-1	TRBD1	TGTGCCAGCTCGCTCAGTCAGGGGGACGTCACTGAAGCTTTCTTT	CASSLSQGDVTEAFF
-	TRBV6-5	TRBJ1-3	-	TGTGCCAGCAGTTTGGTTGGCACGGAGGGTAGTAACACCATATATTTT	CASSLVGTEGSNTIYF
once	TRBV7-3	TRBJ2-3	-	TGTGCCAGCAGCTTAGACGGGACAGATACGCAGTATTTT	CASSLDGTDTQYF
-	TRBV4-1	TRBJ1-4	TRBD1	TGCGCCAGCAAGGGACAGGGGGTCTCCTATGAAAAACTGTTTTTT	CASKGQGVSYEKLFF
-	TRBV19	TRBJ2-2	-	TGTGCCAGTAGAACGGGGGCGAACACCGGGGAGCTGTTTTTT	CASRTGANTGELFF
-	TRBV19	TRBJ1-2	TRBD1	TGTGCCACCCACCTAGGGACAGGCGGGGGCTACACCTTC	CATHLGTGGGYTF
once	TRBV7-3	TRBJ2-5	TRBD1	TGTGCCAGCCGTGGGCAGGGGGCTGGGGAGACCCAGTACTTC	CASRGQGAGETQYF
-	TRBV11-2	TRBJ2-5	TRBD1	TGTGCCAGCACCCTAAGGGGGGGACAGGGGCTCCAAGAGACCCAGTACTTC	CASTLRGGQGLQETQYF
-	TRBV5-1	TRBJ2-7	TRBD1	TGCGCCAGCAGCTTGGAAGGGACAGGGGCCCACTACGAGCAGTACTTC	CASSLEGTGAHYEQYF
-	TRBV2	TRBJ1-3	-	TGTGCCAGCAGATTTGACAGGACTCTATCTGGAAACACCATATATTTT	CASRFDRTLSGNTIYF
once	TRBV7-9	TRBJ2-7	TRBD1	TGTGCCAGTTCGACAGGGGACAACGAGCAGTACTTC	CASSTGDNEQYF
-	TRBV18	TRBJ1-5	-	TGTGCCAGCTCACCAGGGCTTGGGAGTCAGCCCCAGCATTTT	CASSPGLGSQPQHF
-	TRBV4-1	TRBJ1-4	-	TGCGCCAGCAGCCAGGCGGCTACGAAGGATGAAAAACTGTTTTTT	CASSQAATKDEKLFF